This T cell receptor (beta chain) comes out of a study of blood T cells in healthy people across ages. This clonotype has a handful of counts. Possible read error: a much larger clone is one base away. Every sample had a minimum of 6.5 million PBMCs isolated. V was trimmed by 11 bases and J by 11 bases, leaving 18 bases between them. The CDR3 totals 11 residues. Germline CDR1 SGHDN, CDR2 FVKESK. Combining a sample-barcoded 5' primer with a J-beta primer mix, a second PCR ran for roughly 7 to 11 cycles. TCRdb recomputed calls from the 5' RACE reads with MiXCR, one row per CDR3 protein. The sample contains roughly 790,000 distinct CDR3 sequences, roughly 44% of which appear only once.

This clonotype was sampled from a woman aged 55-70 years in good health. The chain is built from TRBV14 and TRBJ2-5; maybe TRBD2 (6 bases). Material for sequencing was blood. CDR3 DNA: TGTGCCGCGGGGACCTACAATGAGCAGTACTTC. It specifies CAAGTYNEQYF. The variable domain in full, with the rest retrieved from reference TRBV14 and TRBJ2-5, is EAGVTQFPSHSVIEKGQTVTLRCDPISGHDNLYWYRRVMGKEIKFLLHFVKESKQDESGMPNNRFLAERTGGTYSTLKVQPAELEDSGVYFCAAGTYNEQYFGPGTRLLVL.